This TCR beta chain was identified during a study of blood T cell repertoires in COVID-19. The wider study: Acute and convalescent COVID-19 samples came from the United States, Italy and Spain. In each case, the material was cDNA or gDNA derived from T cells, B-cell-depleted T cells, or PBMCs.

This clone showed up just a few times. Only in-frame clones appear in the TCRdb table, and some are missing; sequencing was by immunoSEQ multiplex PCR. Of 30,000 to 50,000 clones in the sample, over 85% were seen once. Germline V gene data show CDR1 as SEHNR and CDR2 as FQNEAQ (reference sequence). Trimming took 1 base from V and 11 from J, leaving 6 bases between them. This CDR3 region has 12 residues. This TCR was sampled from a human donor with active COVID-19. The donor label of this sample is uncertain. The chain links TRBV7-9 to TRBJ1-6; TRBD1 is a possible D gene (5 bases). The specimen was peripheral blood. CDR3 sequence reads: CASSLEGTPLHF. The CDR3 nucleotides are TGTGCCAGCAGCTTAGAGGGGACACCCCTCCACTTT. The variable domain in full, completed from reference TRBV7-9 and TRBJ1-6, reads DTGVSQNPRHKITKRGQNVTFRCDPISEHNRLYWYRQTLGQGPEFLTYFQNEAQLEKSRLLSDRFSAERPKGSFSTLEIQRTEQGDSAMYLCASSLEGTPLHFGNGTRLTVT.